What follows describes a single T cell receptor beta chain. The source of the sample is a study of T-cell memory formation after mild COVID-19. In TCRdb, the 5' RACE reads were re-called with MiXCR into one record per CDR3 protein. The profile shows approximately 230,000 distinct CDR3 sequences, about 15% of them singletons. The sequenced sample consisted of PBMCs or a T cell subset sorted from them (not recorded which). This TCR came from a man younger than 35 who had mild COVID-19 (a few samples of this study predate the infection). Cell type and time point are not known.

The DNA of the CDR3 is TGTGCCAGCAGTTTAGCGCCGGGGGATGAGCAGTTCTTC. It codes for CASSLAPGDEQFF. This chain links TRBV12-3 or TRBV12-4 with TRBJ2-1; possibly TRBD2 for D (6 bases). V lost 0 bases to trimming and J lost 8 bases, with 8 bases between them. This CDR3 comprises 13 residues.